A selection of T cell receptor beta chains follows, all from one sample in a study of PD-L1 blockade in urothelial cancer. Produced via immunoSEQ multiplex PCR; TCRdb's table is partial and in-frame only. In the table there are more than 75,000 clones, more than 85% of which are singletons. Here the sequenced sample was PBMCs, taken around atezolizumab (anti-PD-L1) treatment. These receptors were taken from a man aged 60-69 years with urothelial cancer. Both conserved end residues are part of each CDR3. The order of the fields is V gene, J gene, D gene, CDR3 length, clone size, CDR3 protein, CDR3 DNA. A D gene is named only where the DNA matches it firmly. Where a row states a size, it is once, few, many or the class of an expanded clone; other rows omit it.

v_gene: TRBV6-5; j_gene: TRBJ2-3; d_gene: TRBD1; len: 15; abundance: -; CDR3aa: CASSPGQGSTDTQYF; CDR3nt: TGTGCCAGCAGCCCCGGACAGGGGAGCACAGATACGCAGTATTTT
v_gene: TRBV21-1; j_gene: TRBJ2-7; d_gene: -; len: 16; abundance: -; CDR3aa: CASSKSEASETYEQYF; CDR3nt: TGTGCCAGCAGCAAATCAGAGGCTAGCGAAACCTACGAGCAGTACTTC
v_gene: TRBV6-5; j_gene: TRBJ1-2; d_gene: -; len: 13; abundance: -; CDR3aa: CASSYQGEGGYTF; CDR3nt: TGTGCCAGCAGTTACCAAGGGGAGGGTGGCTACACCTTC
v_gene: TRBV5-6; j_gene: TRBJ2-1; d_gene: -; len: 15; abundance: -; CDR3aa: CASSLEGEHYNEQFF; CDR3nt: TGTGCCAGCAGCTTGGAAGGGGAACACTACAATGAGCAGTTCTTC
v_gene: TRBV28; j_gene: TRBJ1-2; d_gene: TRBD1; len: 12; abundance: -; CDR3aa: CASSLNQGAYTF; CDR3nt: TGTGCCAGCAGTTTAAATCAGGGGGCCTACACCTTC
v_gene: TRBV5-4; j_gene: TRBJ2-3; d_gene: TRBD1; len: 14; abundance: -; CDR3aa: CASSYDRAADTQYF; CDR3nt: TGTGCCAGCAGCTACGACAGGGCGGCCGATACGCAGTATTTT
v_gene: TRBV27; j_gene: TRBJ2-3; d_gene: TRBD2; len: 15; abundance: -; CDR3aa: CASSSKPGGRATQYF; CDR3nt: TGTGCCAGCAGCTCGAAGCCGGGGGGGCGAGCTACGCAGTATTTT
v_gene: TRBV28; j_gene: TRBJ2-3; d_gene: TRBD1; len: 15; abundance: -; CDR3aa: CASSVGGVRTDTQYF; CDR3nt: TGTGCCAGCAGTGTAGGGGGCGTGAGGACAGATACGCAGTATTTT
v_gene: TRBV2; j_gene: TRBJ2-1; d_gene: TRBD1; len: 15; abundance: -; CDR3aa: CASSVTGGSYNEQFF; CDR3nt: TGTGCCAGCAGTGTGACAGGGGGATCCTACAATGAGCAGTTCTTC
v_gene: TRBV29-1; j_gene: TRBJ2-3; d_gene: TRBD2; len: 19; abundance: -; CDR3aa: CSVEFFGGSGEVNTDTQYF; CDR3nt: TGCAGCGTTGAATTTTTTGGCGGTAGCGGGGAAGTAAACACAGATACGCAGTATTTT
v_gene: TRBV27; j_gene: TRBJ2-2; d_gene: TRBD1; len: 16; abundance: -; CDR3aa: CASSLLRTGGDGELFF; CDR3nt: TGTGCCAGCAGTTTATTGAGGACAGGGGGAGACGGGGAGCTGTTTTTT
v_gene: TRBV18; j_gene: TRBJ2-7; d_gene: -; len: 13; abundance: -; CDR3aa: CASSPGQNYEQYF; CDR3nt: TGTGCCAGCTCACCGGGGCAAAACTACGAGCAGTACTTC
v_gene: TRBV6-4; j_gene: TRBJ1-5; d_gene: -; len: 16; abundance: -; CDR3aa: CASSDKQRYSNQPQHF; CDR3nt: TGTGCCAGCAGTGACAAACAGAGATATAGCAATCAGCCCCAGCATTTT
v_gene: TRBV7-3; j_gene: TRBJ2-3; d_gene: -; len: 13; abundance: -; CDR3aa: CASSQDYTDTQYF; CDR3nt: TGTGCCAGCAGCCAGGACTACACAGATACGCAGTATTTT
v_gene: TRBV6-1; j_gene: TRBJ2-5; d_gene: -; len: 14; abundance: -; CDR3aa: CASSEVPGEETQYF; CDR3nt: TGTGCCAGCAGTGAAGTCCCAGGGGAAGAGACCCAGTACTTC
v_gene: TRBV12-5; j_gene: TRBJ1-3; d_gene: -; len: 15; abundance: few; CDR3aa: CASGLGSGSGNTIYF; CDR3nt: TGTGCTAGTGGTTTGGGTTCCGGCTCTGGAAACACCATATATTTT
v_gene: TRBV19; j_gene: TRBJ1-6; d_gene: TRBD1; len: 15; abundance: -; CDR3aa: CASNQGQGSNSPLHF; CDR3nt: TGTGCCAGTAACCAAGGACAGGGTAGTAATTCACCCCTCCACTTT
v_gene: TRBV5-1; j_gene: TRBJ2-3; d_gene: -; len: 16; abundance: -; CDR3aa: CASSPDVGLADETQYF; CDR3nt: TGCGCCAGCAGCCCTGACGTGGGGCTCGCGGATGAAACGCAGTATTTT
v_gene: TRBV9; j_gene: TRBJ2-5; d_gene: TRBD2; len: 15; abundance: -; CDR3aa: CASSARDYLQETQYF; CDR3nt: TGTGCCAGCAGCGCCCGGGACTACTTACAAGAGACCCAGTACTTC
v_gene: TRBV6-5; j_gene: TRBJ2-1; d_gene: TRBD1; len: 15; abundance: -; CDR3aa: CASSADRGRNNEQFF; CDR3nt: TGTGCCAGCAGTGCGGACAGGGGTCGGAACAATGAGCAGTTCTTC
v_gene: TRBV5-1; j_gene: TRBJ2-3; d_gene: TRBD2; len: 16; abundance: -; CDR3aa: CASSATSGGTTDTQYF; CDR3nt: TGCGCCAGCAGCGCAACTAGCGGGGGGACCACAGATACGCAGTATTTT
v_gene: TRBV30; j_gene: TRBJ1-5; d_gene: -; len: 12; abundance: -; CDR3aa: CAWGAFNQPQHF; CDR3nt: TGTGCCTGGGGGGCCTTCAATCAGCCCCAGCATTTT
v_gene: TRBV7-2; j_gene: TRBJ2-7; d_gene: TRBD2; len: 14; abundance: -; CDR3aa: CASSLEPSGGEQYF; CDR3nt: TGTGCCAGCAGCTTAGAACCTAGCGGGGGCGAGCAGTACTTC
v_gene: TRBV4-2; j_gene: TRBJ1-4; d_gene: TRBD1; len: 16; abundance: -; CDR3aa: CASSQVPGQGGLKLFF; CDR3nt: TGTGCCAGCAGCCAAGTACCGGGACAGGGGGGTTTGAAACTGTTTTTT
v_gene: TRBV21-1; j_gene: TRBJ2-1; d_gene: -; len: 16; abundance: -; CDR3aa: CASSKSLYYSYNEQFF; CDR3nt: TGTGCCAGCAGCAAATCCCTTTACTACTCCTACAATGAGCAGTTCTTC
v_gene: TRBV27; j_gene: TRBJ2-1; d_gene: TRBD2; len: 16; abundance: -; CDR3aa: CASSLSGNRAGNEQFF; CDR3nt: TGTGCCAGCAGTTTGAGCGGGAACCGAGCGGGTAATGAGCAGTTCTTC
v_gene: TRBV6-6; j_gene: TRBJ2-1; d_gene: -; len: 15; abundance: -; CDR3aa: CASSYPPPRDNEQFF; CDR3nt: TGTGCCAGCAGTTACCCGCCCCCACGGGACAATGAGCAGTTCTTC
v_gene: TRBV2; j_gene: TRBJ1-5; d_gene: -; len: 15; abundance: -; CDR3aa: CASSEMASNNQPQHF; CDR3nt: TGTGCCAGCAGTGAAATGGCCAGTAACAATCAGCCCCAGCATTTT
v_gene: TRBV5-4; j_gene: TRBJ1-1; d_gene: -; len: 16; abundance: -; CDR3aa: CASSYPLGRLDTEAFF; CDR3nt: TGTGCCAGCAGCTACCCATTGGGGCGCTTGGACACTGAAGCTTTCTTT
v_gene: TRBV7-2; j_gene: TRBJ2-7; d_gene: TRBD1; len: 17; abundance: -; CDR3aa: CASSAPGTGISSYEQYF; CDR3nt: TGTGCCAGCAGCGCCCCCGGGACAGGGATTAGCTCCTACGAGCAGTACTTC
v_gene: TRBV7-2; j_gene: TRBJ1-3; d_gene: -; len: 18; abundance: -; CDR3aa: CASSLGPATVTSGNTIYF; CDR3nt: TGTGCCAGCAGCTTAGGTCCCGCAACAGTCACCTCTGGAAACACCATATATTTT
v_gene: TRBV11-3; j_gene: TRBJ2-1; d_gene: -; len: 15; abundance: once; CDR3aa: CASSLLGAKRGEQFF; CDR3nt: TGTGCCAGCAGCTTACTAGGAGCTAAGAGAGGAGAGCAGTTCTTC
v_gene: TRBV10-3; j_gene: TRBJ1-1; d_gene: -; len: 16; abundance: -; CDR3aa: CAISEWGAGDHTEAFF; CDR3nt: TGTGCCATCAGTGAGTGGGGGGCGGGAGATCATACTGAAGCTTTCTTT
v_gene: TRBV21-1; j_gene: TRBJ2-7; d_gene: -; len: 17; abundance: -; CDR3aa: CASSKWLARGDSYEQYF; CDR3nt: TGTGCCAGCAGCAAATGGTTGGCGCGGGGGGACTCCTACGAGCAGTACTTC
v_gene: TRBV4-3; j_gene: TRBJ1-1; d_gene: -; len: 14; abundance: -; CDR3aa: CASSQVGRNTEAFF; CDR3nt: TGCGCCAGCAGCCAAGTCGGGAGGAACACTGAAGCTTTCTTT
v_gene: TRBV9; j_gene: TRBJ2-3; d_gene: TRBD2; len: 16; abundance: -; CDR3aa: CASSATSGASTDTQYF; CDR3nt: TGTGCCAGCAGCGCGACTAGCGGAGCTAGCACAGATACGCAGTATTTT
v_gene: TRBV4-2; j_gene: TRBJ1-1; d_gene: -; len: 16; abundance: -; CDR3aa: CASSPPLYGDETEAFF; CDR3nt: TGTGCCAGCAGCCCCCCCCTATACGGGGATGAGACTGAAGCTTTCTTT
v_gene: TRBV4-1; j_gene: TRBJ1-4; d_gene: -; len: 12; abundance: -; CDR3aa: CASSPVAGKLFF; CDR3nt: TGCGCCAGCAGCCCCGTAGCCGGAAAACTGTTTTTT
v_gene: TRBV7-2; j_gene: TRBJ2-1; d_gene: -; len: 13; abundance: -; CDR3aa: CASSFGLDNEQFF; CDR3nt: TGTGCCAGCAGCTTCGGACTGGACAATGAGCAGTTCTTC
v_gene: TRBV25-1; j_gene: TRBJ2-4; d_gene: TRBD2; len: 16; abundance: -; CDR3aa: CASSVGSGGPIGIQYF; CDR3nt: TGTGCCAGCAGTGTAGGTAGCGGGGGGCCGATTGGCATTCAGTACTTC
v_gene: TRBV19; j_gene: TRBJ2-3; d_gene: -; len: 14; abundance: -; CDR3aa: CASTLTGSTDTQYF; CDR3nt: TGTGCCAGTACCCTTACAGGGAGCACAGATACGCAGTATTTT
v_gene: TRBV11-3; j_gene: TRBJ2-5; d_gene: -; len: 13; abundance: -; CDR3aa: CASSFGFAETQYF; CDR3nt: TGTGCCAGCAGCTTCGGGTTTGCGGAGACCCAGTACTTC
v_gene: TRBV2; j_gene: TRBJ2-3; d_gene: TRBD2; len: 14; abundance: once; CDR3aa: CASSSTAGGDTQYF; CDR3nt: TGTGCCAGCAGTTCGACTGCGGGGGGCGATACGCAGTATTTT
v_gene: TRBV6-6; j_gene: TRBJ1-2; d_gene: TRBD1; len: 15; abundance: -; CDR3aa: CASSKVMTGDGGYTF; CDR3nt: TGTGCCAGCAGTAAGGTTATGACAGGGGACGGTGGCTACACCTTC
v_gene: TRBV7-3; j_gene: TRBJ1-1; d_gene: TRBD1; len: 15; abundance: -; CDR3aa: CASSPGGLGNTEAFF; CDR3nt: TGTGCCAGCAGCCCAGGGGGCTTGGGGAACACTGAAGCTTTCTTT
v_gene: TRBV7-2; j_gene: TRBJ2-7; d_gene: TRBD2; len: 14; abundance: -; CDR3aa: CASSGAGGLDEQYF; CDR3nt: TGTGCCAGCAGCGGGGCGGGGGGGCTGGACGAGCAGTACTTC